The 9 T cell receptor beta chains listed next were all sequenced from one sample in a study of T cells after yellow fever vaccination. TCRdb passed the 5' RACE reads through MiXCR, listing each CDR3 protein once. Seen here are 200,000 to 300,000 distinct CDR3 sequences, 6% to 8% observed once, and the top ten hold more than 0.85%. Sequences were derived from CD4+ T cells sorted from PBMCs, sampled on the day of the yellow fever booster vaccination. The receptor set was obtained from a man between 25 and 39 years old who received the YFV17D yellow fever vaccine.

This clonotype occurred many times. In DNA form, the CDR3 reads TGCAGTGCTATACAGGGCTCAAATCAGCCCCAGCATTTT. Its protein is CSAIQGSNQPQHF. This chain connects TRBV20-1 to TRBJ1-5, with D possibly being TRBD1 (6 bases). V lost 4 bases to trimming and J lost 4 bases, with 11 bases between them. The CDR3 is 13 amino acids. Germline V gives CDR1 DFQATT, CDR2 SNEGSKA (reference sequence).

This clonotype was found a few times. The chain carries TRBV5-6 and TRBJ2-3, with TRBD2 matching over 7 bases. Trimming at V came to 3 bases and at J to 0 bases, leaving 7 bases not matched to a gene. Germline values: CDR1 SGHDT, CDR2 YYEEEE. This CDR3 region has 16 residues. CDR3 sequence: CASSSGLHYSTDTQYF. CDR3 nucleotides: TGTGCCAGCAGCTCGGGACTACACTATAGCACAGATACGCAGTATTTT.

The chain couples TRBV20-1 to TRBJ2-5; 7 bases agree with TRBD1. V lost 5 bases to trimming and J lost 3 bases; unmatched junction nucleotides: 3. Germline lookup yields CDR1 DFQATT and CDR2 SNEGSKA (reference sequence). The CDR3 runs 12 residues. The CDR3 here is CSALQGKETQYF. In DNA, the CDR3 is TGCAGTGCTTTACAGGGGAAAGAGACCCAGTACTTC.

In regard to this clonotype: A read error may produce the germline difference seen at one junction end. This chain uses TRBV18 with TRBJ2-5; 7 bases line up with TRBD1. This CDR3 contains 14 residues. Germline lookup yields CDR1 KGHSH and CDR2 LQKENI. Here the CDR3 reads CASSPMTGQETQCF. In nucleotides, the CDR3 is TGTGCCAGCTCACCAATGACAGGGCAAGAGACCCAGTGCTTC.

In this sample, this clonotype turned up many times. This sequence joins TRBV7-2 and TRBJ2-5; D may be TRBD2 (6 bases). V lost 2 bases and J 0 bases, leaving 13 bases between the germline ends. The germline gives CDR1 SGHTA, CDR2 FQGNSA. The CDR3 spans 16 residues. The CDR3 loop is CASSLLGGGNQETQYF. The CDR3 bases are TGTGCCAGCAGCTTATTGGGGGGAGGCAACCAAGAGACCCAGTACTTC.

This clonotype occurred a few times. The chain combines TRBV7-9 with TRBJ2-6; possible D gene TRBD1, 5 bases. V was shortened by 5 bases and J by 0 bases, with 8 bases between the two germline ends. Germline assignment: CDR1 SEHNR and CDR2 FQNEAQ (reference sequence). CDR3 length: 15 residues. CDR3 in DNA: TGTGCCAGCAGCCAAGACAGCTCTGGGGCCAACGTCCTGACTTTC. Residues: CASSQDSSGANVLTF.

At least ten counts were recorded for this clonotype. The V call is TRBV5-1, the J call TRBJ2-7, with D unresolved. Germline CDR1 reads SGHRS; CDR2 reads YFSETQ. This CDR3 contains 13 residues. The V gene lost 5 bases and the J gene lost 5 bases, with 14 bases spanning the gap. The CDR3 sequence: CASRAGQGDEQYF. CDR3 DNA: TGCGCCAGCAGAGCTGGTCAAGGCGACGAGCAGTACTTC.

The sample holds a few counts of this clonotype. The chain uses TRBV9 and TRBJ2-7, with D tentatively TRBD2 (5 bases). Germline loops: CDR1 SGDLS, CDR2 YYNGEE. The CDR3 totals 16 residues. Trimming took 0 bases from V and 6 from J, leaving 19 bases between them. CDR3 region: CASSVGQFSGRGEQYF. Written as DNA, the CDR3 is TGTGCCAGCAGCGTAGGTCAGTTTTCGGGCCGGGGCGAGCAGTACTTC.

The chain has TRBV12-3 or TRBV12-4 and TRBJ2-1; D gene uncertain. CDR3 size: 13 residues. Trimming left V 6 bases short and J 9 bases short, with 15 bases between. Written as DNA, the CDR3 is TGTGCCAGCAGCCAAATCTCCCCCGGTGAGCAGTTCTTC. It translates to CASSQISPGEQFF.